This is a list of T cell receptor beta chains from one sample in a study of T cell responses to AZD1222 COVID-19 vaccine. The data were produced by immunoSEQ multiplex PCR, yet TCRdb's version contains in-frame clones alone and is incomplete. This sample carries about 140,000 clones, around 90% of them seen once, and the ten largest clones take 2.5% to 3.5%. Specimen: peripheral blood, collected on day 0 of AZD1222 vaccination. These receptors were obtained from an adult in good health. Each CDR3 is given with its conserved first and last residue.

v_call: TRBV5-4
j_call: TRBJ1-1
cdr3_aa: CASSPPGQGATEAFF

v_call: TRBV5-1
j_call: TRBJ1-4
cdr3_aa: CASSRGLNEKLFF

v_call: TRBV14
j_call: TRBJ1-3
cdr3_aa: CASSQVFASGNTIYF

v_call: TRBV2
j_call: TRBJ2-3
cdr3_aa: CASNKGLDTQYF

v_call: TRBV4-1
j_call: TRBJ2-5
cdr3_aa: CASSHKGQGPKTQYF

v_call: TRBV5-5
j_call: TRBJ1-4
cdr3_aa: CASSPAGAGEKLFF

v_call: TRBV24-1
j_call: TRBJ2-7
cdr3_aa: CATSARLSREQYF

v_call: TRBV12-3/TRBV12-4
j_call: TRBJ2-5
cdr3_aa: CASRREQETQYF

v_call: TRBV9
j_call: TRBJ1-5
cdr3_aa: CASSPTGGNQPQHF

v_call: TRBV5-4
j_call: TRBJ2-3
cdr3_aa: CASSFGLAGGTDTQYF

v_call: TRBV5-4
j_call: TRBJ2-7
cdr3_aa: CASSLTTNYEQYF

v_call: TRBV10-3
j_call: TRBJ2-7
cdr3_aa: CAISGTGSAYEQYF

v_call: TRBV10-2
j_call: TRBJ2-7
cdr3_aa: CASSRDRGAYEQYF

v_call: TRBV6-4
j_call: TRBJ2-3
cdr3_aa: CASSDASGGADTQYF

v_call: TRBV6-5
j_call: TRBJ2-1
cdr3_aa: CASSSKGPPDEQFF

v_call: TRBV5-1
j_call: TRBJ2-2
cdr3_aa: CASSWADSRELFF

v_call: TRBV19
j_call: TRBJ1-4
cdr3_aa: CASSTTGGVEKLFF

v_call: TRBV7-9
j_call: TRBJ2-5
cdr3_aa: CASSPRTTYQETQYF

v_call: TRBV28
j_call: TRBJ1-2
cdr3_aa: CASSSTGGRGYTF

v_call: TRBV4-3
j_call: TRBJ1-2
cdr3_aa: CASSQGSLNYGYTF